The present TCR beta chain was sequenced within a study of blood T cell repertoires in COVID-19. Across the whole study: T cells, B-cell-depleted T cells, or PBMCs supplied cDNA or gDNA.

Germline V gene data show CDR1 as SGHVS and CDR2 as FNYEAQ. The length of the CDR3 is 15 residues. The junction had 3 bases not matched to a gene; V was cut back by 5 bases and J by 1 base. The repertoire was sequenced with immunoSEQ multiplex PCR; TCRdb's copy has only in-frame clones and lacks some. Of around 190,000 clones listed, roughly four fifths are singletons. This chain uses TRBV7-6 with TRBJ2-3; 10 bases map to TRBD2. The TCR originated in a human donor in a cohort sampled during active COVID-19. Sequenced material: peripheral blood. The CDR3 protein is CASSTGLAGTDTQYF. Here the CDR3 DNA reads TGTGCCAGCAGCACCGGACTAGCGGGCACAGATACGCAGTATTTT.